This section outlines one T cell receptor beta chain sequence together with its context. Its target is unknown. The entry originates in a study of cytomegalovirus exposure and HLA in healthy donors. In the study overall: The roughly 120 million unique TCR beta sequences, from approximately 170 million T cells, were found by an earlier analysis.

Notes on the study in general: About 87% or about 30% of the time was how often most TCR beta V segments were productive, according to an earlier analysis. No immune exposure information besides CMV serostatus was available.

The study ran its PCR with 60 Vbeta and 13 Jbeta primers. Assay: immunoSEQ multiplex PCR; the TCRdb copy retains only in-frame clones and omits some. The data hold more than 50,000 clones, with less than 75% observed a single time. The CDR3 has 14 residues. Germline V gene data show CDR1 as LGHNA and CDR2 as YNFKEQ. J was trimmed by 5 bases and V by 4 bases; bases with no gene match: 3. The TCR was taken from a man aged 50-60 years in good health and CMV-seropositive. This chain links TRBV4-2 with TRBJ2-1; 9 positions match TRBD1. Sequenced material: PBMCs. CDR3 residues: CASSRDRDDNEQFF. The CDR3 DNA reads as TGTGCCAGCAGCCGGGACAGGGACGACAATGAGCAGTTCTTC.